Sequencing of this T cell receptor (beta chain) was carried out in a study of OX40 agonist ivuxolimab in advanced cancers. Overall study context: Prior anti-PD-1, anti-PD-L1 or anti-CTLA-4 therapy did not bar entry, and 30% to 40% had some.

Any history of autoimmune disease or systemic immunosuppression disqualified patients. General observations from the study: The investigators did not determine what antigen specificity the expanded peripheral T cells had. Some nonresponders also had low normalized T-cell clonal expansion.

Looked up from germline, CDR1 is KGHSH and CDR2 is LQKENI. The V end lost 2 bases, the J end lost 3 bases, and 10 bases lay between the germline ends. The CDR3 runs to 15 residues. A note on this clone: Antigen: not known.

Using immunoSEQ multiplex PCR, the repertoire was profiled, and TCRdb retains in-frame clones only, with some absent. Counted here are around 76,000 clones, around four fifths occurring once; the ten biggest clones make up under 6%. Sequences were derived from CD4+ or CD8+ T cells sorted from blood, sampled in a trial of the OX40 agonist ivuxolimab. The receptor was isolated from an adult with an advanced solid tumor such as melanoma, head and neck, liver or kidney cancer. The chain employs TRBV18 and TRBJ2-2; D is possibly TRBD1 (6 bases). CDR3 amino acids: CASSPAHRDTGELFF. In nucleotides, the CDR3 is TGTGCCAGCTCACCAGCCCACAGGGACACCGGGGAGCTGTTTTTT.